Each of the 30 T cell receptor beta chains below was sequenced from the same sample in a study of cytomegalovirus exposure and HLA in healthy donors. PCR involved 60 Vbeta and 13 Jbeta primers. TCRdb keeps only in-frame clones here, not all; method: immunoSEQ multiplex PCR. This sample has around 85,000 clones; over 65% occur once, and the top ten carry 20% to 25%. The specimen sequenced was PBMCs. Receptors were obtained from a man aged 30 to 45 in good health and CMV-seropositive.

This chain connects TRBV12-2 to TRBJ1-4. TRBV12-2 constitutes a pseudogene. The CDR3 is 15 amino acids. Here the CDR3 reads CASRPRWRGNEKLFF. CDR3 DNA sequence: TGTGCAAGTCGCCCCCGGTGGAGGGGTAATGAAAAACTGTTTTTT.

The J gene is TRBJ2-7, the V gene TRBV6-5, with 9 bases lining up with TRBD2. The CDR3 runs to 15 residues. J lost 3 bases, V lost 8 bases, and 11 bases had no gene match. Looked up from germline, CDR1 is MNHEY and CDR2 is SVGAGI. The CDR3 loop is CASAYGASGNYEQYF. CDR3 coding DNA: TGTGCCAGCGCCTACGGGGCTAGCGGGAACTACGAGCAGTACTTC.

This chain uses TRBV5-6 with TRBJ2-5; 7 bases map to TRBD2. CDR3 length: 15 amino acids. The V and J ends lost 0 bases and 1 base, in that order; junction bases with no gene match: 3. In germline, CDR1 is SGHDT, CDR2 YYEEEE. CDR3 nucleotides: TGTGCCAGCAGCTTGGCGGGGAGGGCCCAAGAGACCCAGTACTTC. Protein product: CASSLAGRAQETQYF. The complete variable domain, with remaining parts taken from reference TRBV5-6 and TRBJ2-5, reads DAGVTQSPTHLIKTRGQQVTLRCSPKSGHDTVSWYQQALGQGPQFIFQYYEEEERQRGNFPDRFSGHQFPNYSSELNVNALLLGDSALYLCASSLAGRAQETQYFGPGTRLLVL.

The J gene is TRBJ2-3, the V gene TRBV5-6; 10 bases are shared with TRBD2. Trimming removed 4 bases from V and 5 bases from J; junction bases left unmatched: 7. Germline V gene data show CDR1 as SGHDT and CDR2 as YYEEEE. CDR3 length: 15 amino acids. CDR3 in amino acids: CASSGKLAGQDTQYF. In DNA, the CDR3 is TGTGCCAGCAGCGGAAAACTAGCGGGGCAAGATACGCAGTATTTT.

This rearrangement joins TRBV5-4 to TRBJ2-7; 9 positions agree with TRBD2. The germline V gene has CDR1 SGHNT and CDR2 YYREEE (reference sequence). This CDR3 contains 13 residues. V shed 5 bases and J 6 bases; nucleotides not matched to a gene: 6. The CDR3 spells CASRREGHVEQYF. CDR3 DNA sequence: TGTGCCAGCAGGCGGGAGGGCCACGTCGAGCAGTACTTC.

DNA for the CDR3: TGTGCCAGCAGAGACAGACAGGGGGCGAACACTGAAGCTTTCTTT. Encoded protein: CASRDRQGANTEAFF. This chain joins TRBV2 and TRBJ1-1; 10 positions match TRBD1. Germline-derived CDR1 and CDR2 are SNHLY and FYNNEI. J lost 1 base, V lost 6 bases, and 5 bases had no gene match. The CDR3 length is 15 residues.

This chain connects TRBV9 to TRBJ2-3, with D perhaps TRBD1 (5 bases). This CDR3 comprises 15 residues. From germline, CDR1 is SGDLS and CDR2 YYNGEE. Trimming pared 0 bases from V and 7 bases from J, leaving 15 bases between. The CDR3 DNA reads as TGTGCCAGCAGCGTAGTTCAGGGTGGTTCTAATACGCAGTATTTT. This translates into CASSVVQGGSNTQYF.

The V call is TRBV30, the J call TRBJ2-5; TRBD2 matches 8 bases. The J call is in doubt because the DNA end fits TRBJ2-7 better. The germline V gene encodes CDR1 GTSNPN and CDR2 SVGIG (reference sequence). This CDR3 comprises 14 residues. The CDR3 here is CAWTRSGISYEQYF. CDR3 coding DNA: TGTGCCTGGACCCGTAGCGGGATCTCCTACGAGCAGTACTTC.

V gene TRBV5-6 combines with J gene TRBJ1-6; D unclear. Germline values: CDR1 SGHDT, CDR2 YYEEEE. V shed 1 base and J shed 7 bases, with 3 bases lying between them. This CDR3 is 12 amino acids long. The CDR3 region has the DNA TGTGCCAGCAGCTTGATAAATTCACCCCTCCACTTT. Its protein is CASSLINSPLHF.

The gene calls are TRBV19 and TRBJ2-1; the match to TRBD2 covers 13 bases. The CDR3 is made up of 16 amino acids. Trimming cost V 2 bases and J 14 bases; bases outside gene matches: 12. Germline lookup yields CDR1 LNHDA and CDR2 SQIVND (reference sequence). The CDR3 DNA reads as TGTGCCAGTAGTATAAGTGGGACTAGCGGGAACTGTGAAAAGTTCTTC. This gives the protein CASSISGTSGNCEKFF.

This clone has only one observation. V and J are TRBV6-5 and TRBJ2-1, with D perhaps matching TRBD2 (6 bases). Germline CDR1 reads MNHEY; CDR2 reads SVGAGI. V dropped 6 bases and J dropped 10 bases, with 16 bases sitting between them. This CDR3 comprises 13 residues. The CDR3 loop reads CASSRFSGGEQFF. DNA of the CDR3: TGTGCCAGCAGCAGATTTAGCGGAGGCGAGCAGTTCTTC.

This chain connects TRBV11-3 to TRBJ2-5; TRBD2 matches 13 bases. Germline lookup yields CDR1 SGHNT and CDR2 YENEEA. This CDR3 spans 15 amino acids. V shed 5 bases, J shed 5 bases, and the junction held 5 bases outside the gene matches. In DNA, the CDR3 is TGTGCCAGCAGCCTAGGGACTAGCGGGGTGGAGACCCAGTACTTC. Translating gives CASSLGTSGVETQYF.

This rearrangement joins TRBV5-6 to TRBJ1-2; the D gene is possibly TRBD1 (5 bases). Trimming removed 2 bases from V and 4 bases from J, with 18 bases in between. CDR3 length equals 16 residues. CDR1 SGHDT and CDR2 YYEEEE come from the germline V gene. CDR3 DNA: TGTGCCAGCAGCTTAGGGGCAGCAGTCCACCTCTATGGCTACACCTTC. Translation gives CASSLGAAVHLYGYTF.

The chain joins TRBV5-1 to TRBJ2-7; TRBD2 matches 10 bases. Trimming removed 8 bases from V and 2 bases from J; junction bases left unmatched: 10. This CDR3 has 15 residues. The germline CDR1 and CDR2 sequences are SGHRS and YFSETQ. The CDR3 is CARGKGLALPYEQYF. The CDR3 DNA reads TGCGCCAGGGGGAAGGGACTAGCGCTCCCCTACGAGCAGTACTTC.

The rearrangement uses TRBV5-1 and TRBJ2-3; 7 bases are a match to TRBD2. This CDR3 is 15 amino acids long. V shed 2 bases, J shed 0 bases, and the junction held 3 bases outside the gene matches. Germline-derived CDR1 and CDR2 are SGHRS and YFSETQ. The CDR3 DNA is TGCGCCAGCAGCTTAAGCGGGGTTAGCACAGATACGCAGTATTTT. Its protein product is CASSLSGVSTDTQYF.

The rearrangement uses TRBV20-1 and TRBJ1-1; no clear D. Germline V gene data show CDR1 as DFQATT and CDR2 as SNEGSKA (reference sequence). This CDR3 comprises 11 residues. V lost 4 bases and J lost 0, with 3 bases in between. CDR3 coding DNA: TGCAGTGCTATCTTGAACACTGAAGCTTTCTTT. Protein: CSAILNTEAFF.

The chain links TRBV11-3 to TRBJ2-3, with D unclear. V was shortened by 1 base and J by 3 bases, with 8 bases between the two germline ends. Germline V gene lookup returns CDR1 SGHNT and CDR2 YENEEA. CDR3 size: 14 residues. The chain's CDR3 is CASSLGSTTDTQYF. CDR3 in DNA: TGTGCCAGCAGCTTAGGGAGTACGACAGATACGCAGTATTTT.

This sequence joins TRBV9 and TRBJ2-2; TRBD1 is a possible D gene (6 bases). The CDR3 length is 18 residues. Trimming pared 3 bases from V and 5 bases from J, leaving 23 bases between. CDR1 is SGDLS and CDR2 is YYNGEE in the germline V gene. CDR3 DNA sequence: TGTGCCAGCAGCGCCCGACAGGCCGGAGAGCCGAGGACCGGGGAGCTGTTTTTT. This gives the protein CASSARQAGEPRTGELFF.

V gene TRBV6-5 combines with J gene TRBJ2-1, with D possibly TRBD2 on 5 matching bases. Germline-derived CDR1 and CDR2 are MNHEY and SVGAGI. Deletions cut 0 bases from V and 5 bases from J, with 11 bases between. The CDR3 covers 15 residues. This chain's CDR3 is CASSYSPEGNNEQFF. The DNA for the CDR3 is TGTGCCAGCAGTTACTCGCCCGAGGGTAACAATGAGCAGTTCTTC.

The genes are TRBV7-8 and TRBJ1-2; 8 bases are a match to TRBD1. V lost 3 bases, J lost 9 bases, and 6 bases stayed unmatched. Germline V gives CDR1 SGHVS, CDR2 FQNEAQ. This CDR3 spans 13 amino acids. CDR3 bases: TGTGCCAGCAGCTTGGACAGGGAGAATCGCTACACCTTC. It encodes CASSLDRENRYTF.

The chain is built from TRBV5-1 and TRBJ2-3; 9 nucleotides align to TRBD2. Germline V gene sequence: CDR1 SGHRS, CDR2 YFSETQ. V was pared by 0 bases and J by 3 bases, with 5 bases of the junction left unmatched. The CDR3 contains 16 residues. DNA for the CDR3: TGCGCCAGCAGCTTGGTAGCGGGAGAGGGGACAGATACGCAGTATTTT. This codes for CASSLVAGEGTDTQYF. The whole variable domain, filled in from reference TRBV5-1 and TRBJ2-3, reads KAGVTQTPRYLIKTRGQQVTLSCSPISGHRSVSWYQQTPGQGLQFLFEYFSETQRNKGNFPGRFSGRQFSNSRSEMNVSTLELGDSALYLCASSLVAGEGTDTQYFGPGTRLTVL.

The chain links TRBV5-6 to TRBJ2-1; 11 bases map to TRBD2. Germline V gene data show CDR1 as SGHDT and CDR2 as YYEEEE. CDR3 length equals 16 residues. With 1 base clipped from V and 4 bases from J, the junction kept 4 bases outside the gene matches. The CDR3 sequence: CASSLTTSGDYNEQFF. The DNA of the CDR3 is TGTGCCAGCAGCTTGACGACTAGCGGGGATTACAATGAGCAGTTCTTC. Looking up the rest from reference TRBV5-6 and TRBJ2-1 gives the full variable domain: DAGVTQSPTHLIKTRGQQVTLRCSPKSGHDTVSWYQQALGQGPQFIFQYYEEEERQRGNFPDRFSGHQFPNYSSELNVNALLLGDSALYLCASSLTTSGDYNEQFFGPGTRLTVL.

The V call is TRBV28, the J call TRBJ1-2; TRBD1 agrees at 7 bases. This CDR3 has 15 residues. Germline CDR1 MDHEN, CDR2 SYDVKM. The V gene end was trimmed by 4 bases and the J gene end by 7 bases; junction bases not matched to a gene: 12. This chain's CDR3 is CASSSTGWGSGGYTF. The CDR3 nucleotides read TGTGCCAGCAGTTCGACAGGGTGGGGTAGCGGTGGCTACACCTTC.

This clone was recorded only once. The chain uses TRBV7-2 and TRBJ2-1; 11 positions match TRBD2. The CDR3 is 16 amino acids. Germline trimming cut 2 bases from V and 6 bases from J; bases unmatched to any gene: 6. CDR1 and CDR2 from the germline V gene are SGHTA and FQGNSA. CDR3 loop: CASSLSTGLAVNEQFF. The CDR3 DNA sequence: TGTGCCAGCAGCTTAAGTACGGGACTAGCGGTCAATGAGCAGTTCTTC.

The chain links TRBV5-1 to TRBJ1-2; 7 bases map to TRBD1. V dropped 0 bases and J dropped 4; count of bases not matched to a gene: 3. Germline V gene lookup returns CDR1 SGHRS and CDR2 YFSETQ. This CDR3 has 14 amino acids. The CDR3 loop is CASSLEGQIYGYTF. The CDR3 nucleotides read TGCGCCAGCAGCTTGGAGGGACAGATCTATGGCTACACCTTC.

The chain joins TRBV29-1 to TRBJ1-1; D call uncertain. V was cut by 3 bases and J by 0 bases, with 11 bases left in between. Germline V gene lookup returns CDR1 SQVTM and CDR2 ANQGSEA. This CDR3 spans 14 amino acids. In DNA form, the CDR3 reads TGCAGCGTTGATAACCATGGAGTGAACACTGAAGCTTTCTTT. Translating gives CSVDNHGVNTEAFF.

This clone has more than one count but fewer than ten. The V and J genes are TRBV27 and TRBJ1-2; D remains unclear. This CDR3 is built from 13 residues. Deletions cut 2 bases from V and 2 bases from J, with 6 bases between. Germline CDR1 reads MNHEY; CDR2 reads SMNVEV (reference sequence). CDR3 protein: CASSLRENYGYTF. CDR3 nucleotide sequence: TGTGCCAGCAGTTTACGGGAGAACTATGGCTACACCTTC.

V usage is TRBV5-1 and J usage is TRBJ2-7, with D tentatively TRBD2 (7 bases). CDR3 size: 15 residues. The V and J ends lost 1 base and 6 bases respectively, with 17 bases between them. CDR1 SGHRS and CDR2 YFSETQ come from the germline V gene. The CDR3 protein is CASSLWGGLDSEQYF. The CDR3 region has the DNA TGCGCCAGCAGCTTGTGGGGGGGGCTTGACTCCGAGCAGTACTTC.

This clone was seen a few times. The rearrangement joins TRBV18 to TRBJ1-1; tentatively, D is TRBD1 (5 bases). Deletions cut 4 bases from V and 5 bases from J, with 11 bases between. The CDR3 consists of 13 residues. CDR1 and CDR2 from the germline V gene are KGHSH and LQKENI. Here the CDR3 reads CASSQNYRTEAFF. The CDR3 DNA reads as TGTGCCAGCTCACAAAACTACAGGACTGAAGCTTTCTTT.

V usage is TRBV11-1 and J usage is TRBJ2-7, with 7 bases identical to TRBD1. Trimming removed 5 bases from V and 9 bases from J; junction bases left unmatched: 4. Per the germline V gene, CDR1 is SGHAT and CDR2 is FQDESV (reference sequence). CDR3 size: 11 residues. CDR3: CASSEGARQYF. CDR3 nucleotides: TGTGCCAGCAGCGAGGGGGCGCGGCAGTACTTC.